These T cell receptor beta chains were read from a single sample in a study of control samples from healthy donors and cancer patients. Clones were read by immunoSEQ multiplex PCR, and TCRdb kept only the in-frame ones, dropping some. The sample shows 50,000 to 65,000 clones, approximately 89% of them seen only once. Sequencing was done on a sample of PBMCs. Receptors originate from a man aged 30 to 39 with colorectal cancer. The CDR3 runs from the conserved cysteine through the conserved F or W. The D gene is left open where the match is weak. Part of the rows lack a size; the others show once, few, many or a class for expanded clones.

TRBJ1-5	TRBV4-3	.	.	TGCGCCAGCAGCCAAGATTTGGGGCAGCCCCAGCATTTT	CASSQDLGQPQHF
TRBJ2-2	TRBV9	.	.	TGTGCCAGCAGCGTAGGGGCAGGGAGGAGCACCGGGGAGCTGTTTTTT	CASSVGAGRSTGELFF
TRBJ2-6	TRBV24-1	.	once	TGTGCCACCAGTACTGCAGGGGCTGGGGCCAACGTCCTGACTTTC	CATSTAGAGANVLTF
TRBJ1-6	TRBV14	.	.	TGTGCCAGCAGCCAAGAGTGGGGGCCGGGATATAATTCACCCCTCCACTTT	CASSQEWGPGYNSPLHF
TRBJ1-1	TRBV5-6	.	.	TGTGCCAGCAGCAAATGGACAGACTTGAACACTGAAGCTTTCTTT	CASSKWTDLNTEAFF
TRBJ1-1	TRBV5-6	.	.	TGTGCCAGCAGCTTGGGGGGAGGGTATGAAGTGGCTTTCTTT	CASSLGGGYEVAFF
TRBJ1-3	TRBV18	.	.	TGTGCCAGCTCACCACAGCCTTACTCTGGAAACACCATATATTTT	CASSPQPYSGNTIYF
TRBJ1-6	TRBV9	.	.	TGTGCCAGCAGCGTAGATCCGAGGGGCGATAATTCACCCCTCCACTTT	CASSVDPRGDNSPLHF
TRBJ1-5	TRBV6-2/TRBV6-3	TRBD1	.	TGTGCCAGCAGTTATCACTCTTACAGTCTGCCCGGACAGGCAGGGGATCAGCCCCAGCATTTT	CASSYHSYSLPGQAGDQPQHF
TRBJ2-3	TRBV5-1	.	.	TGCGCCAGCAGCTTGTCTCCGGTATTAACAGATACGCAGTATTTT	CASSLSPVLTDTQYF
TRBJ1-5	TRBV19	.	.	TGTGCCAGTAGCTCCGGGCCCAATCAGCCCCAGCATTTT	CASSSGPNQPQHF
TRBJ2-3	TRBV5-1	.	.	TGCGCCAGCAGCTCGGTATTGGGGCCCACAGATACGCAGTATTTT	CASSSVLGPTDTQYF
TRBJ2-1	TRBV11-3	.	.	TGTGCCAGCAGCCGCGGCCGGGCCTCCTACAATGAGCAGTTCTTC	CASSRGRASYNEQFF
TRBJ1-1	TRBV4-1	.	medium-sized	TGCGCCAGCAGCCAAGTTTTGGAGAAAATGAACACTGAAGCTTTCTTT	CASSQVLEKMNTEAFF
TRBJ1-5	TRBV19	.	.	TGTGCCAGTAGTCGCACCCCTCCAGGGCTGGCCAGTCAGCCCCAGCATTTT	CASSRTPPGLASQPQHF
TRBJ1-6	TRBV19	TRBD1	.	TGTGCCAGTAGAAAAAGGACAGGGGATTCACCCCTCCACTTT	CASRKRTGDSPLHF
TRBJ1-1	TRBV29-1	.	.	TGCAGCGTTGAGTCCGCAGGGTACTATACTGAAGCTTTCTTT	CSVESAGYYTEAFF
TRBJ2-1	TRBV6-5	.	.	TGTGCCAGCAGGACTCGGGGGTACAATGAGCAGTTCTTC	CASRTRGYNEQFF
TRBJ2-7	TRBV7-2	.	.	TGTGCCAGCAGCCCCGACAGAACTTTTTCTTACGAGCAGTACTTC	CASSPDRTFSYEQYF
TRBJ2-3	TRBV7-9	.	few	TGTGCCAGCAGCTCTCCCCGGGGAGTAGCGGATTACACAGATACGCAGTATTTT	CASSSPRGVADYTDTQYF
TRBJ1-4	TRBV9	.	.	TGTGCCAGCAGTCTCAATGGAGAAAAACTGTTTTTT	CASSLNGEKLFF
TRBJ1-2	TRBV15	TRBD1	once	TGTGCCACCAGCAGACTAACAGGGGGCGGCTACACCTTC	CATSRLTGGGYTF
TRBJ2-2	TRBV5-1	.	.	TGCGCCAGCAGCTTGAAGACGACCGGGGAGCTGTTTTTT	CASSLKTTGELFF
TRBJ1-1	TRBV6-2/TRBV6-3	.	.	TGTGCCAGCAGTTACTCCCCCGGGACGGTAGAACTGAACACTGAAGCTTTCTTT	CASSYSPGTVELNTEAFF
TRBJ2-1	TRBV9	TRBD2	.	TGTGCCAGCAGCGTCCCCTCGGGGGGGCCAAATGAGCAGTTCTTC	CASSVPSGGPNEQFF
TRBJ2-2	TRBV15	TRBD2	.	TGTGCCACCCTAGCGGGTCTGACGAACACCGGGGAGCTGTTTTTT	CATLAGLTNTGELFF
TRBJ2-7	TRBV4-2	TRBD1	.	TGTGCCAGCAGCCATACCGGGACAGGCGATAGCTCCTACGAGCAGTACTTC	CASSHTGTGDSSYEQYF
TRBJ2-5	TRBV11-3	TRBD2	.	TGTGCCAGCAGCCCCGGGACTAGCGTCGAGACCCAGTACTTC	CASSPGTSVETQYF
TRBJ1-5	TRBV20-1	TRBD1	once	TGCAGTGCTAGTAAGTTAGGACAGGGGAATTTCGTCGGTCAGCCCCAGCATTTT	CSASKLGQGNFVGQPQHF
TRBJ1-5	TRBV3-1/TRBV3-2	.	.	TGTGCCAGCAGCCAAGATCATCGTAGCAATCAGCCCCAGCATTTT	CASSQDHRSNQPQHF